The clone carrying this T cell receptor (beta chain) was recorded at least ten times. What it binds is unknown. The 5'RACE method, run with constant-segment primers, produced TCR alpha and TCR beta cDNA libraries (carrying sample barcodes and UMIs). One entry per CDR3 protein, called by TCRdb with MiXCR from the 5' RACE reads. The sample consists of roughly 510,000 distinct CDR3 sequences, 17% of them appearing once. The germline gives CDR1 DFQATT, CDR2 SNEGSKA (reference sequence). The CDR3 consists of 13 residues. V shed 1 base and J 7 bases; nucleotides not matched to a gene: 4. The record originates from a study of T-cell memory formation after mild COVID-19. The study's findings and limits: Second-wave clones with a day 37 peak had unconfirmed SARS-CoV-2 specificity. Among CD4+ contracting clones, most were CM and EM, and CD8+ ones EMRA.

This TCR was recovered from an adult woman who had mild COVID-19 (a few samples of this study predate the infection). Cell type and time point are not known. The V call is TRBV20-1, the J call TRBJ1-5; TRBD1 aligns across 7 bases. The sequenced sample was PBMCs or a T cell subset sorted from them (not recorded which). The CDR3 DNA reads TGCAGTGCTAGAGGACAGGGTGGGCAGCCCCAGCATTTT. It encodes CSARGQGGQPQHF.